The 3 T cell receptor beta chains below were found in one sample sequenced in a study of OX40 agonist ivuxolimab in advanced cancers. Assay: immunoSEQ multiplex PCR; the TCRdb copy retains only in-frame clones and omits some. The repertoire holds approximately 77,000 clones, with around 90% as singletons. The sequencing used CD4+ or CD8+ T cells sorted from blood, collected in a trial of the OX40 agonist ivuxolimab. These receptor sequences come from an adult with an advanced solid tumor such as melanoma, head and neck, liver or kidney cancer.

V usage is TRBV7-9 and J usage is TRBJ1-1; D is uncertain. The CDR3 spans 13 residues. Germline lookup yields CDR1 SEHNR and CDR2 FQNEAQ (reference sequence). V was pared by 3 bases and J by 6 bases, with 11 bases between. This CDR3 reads CASSLVLRPEAFF. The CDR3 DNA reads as TGTGCCAGCAGCTTGGTACTGCGACCTGAAGCTTTCTTT.

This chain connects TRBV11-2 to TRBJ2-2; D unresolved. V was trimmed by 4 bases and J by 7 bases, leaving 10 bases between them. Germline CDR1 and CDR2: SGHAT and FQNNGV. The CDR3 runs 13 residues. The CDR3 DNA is TGTGCCAGCAGCTACAGCCCGGGCGGGGAGCTGTTTTTT. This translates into CASSYSPGGELFF.

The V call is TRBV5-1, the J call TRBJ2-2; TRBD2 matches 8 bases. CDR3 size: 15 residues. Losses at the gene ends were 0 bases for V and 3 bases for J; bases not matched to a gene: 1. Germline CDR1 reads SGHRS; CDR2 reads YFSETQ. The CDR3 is CASSLVAGHTGELFF. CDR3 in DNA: TGCGCCAGCAGCTTGGTAGCGGGACACACCGGGGAGCTGTTTTTT.